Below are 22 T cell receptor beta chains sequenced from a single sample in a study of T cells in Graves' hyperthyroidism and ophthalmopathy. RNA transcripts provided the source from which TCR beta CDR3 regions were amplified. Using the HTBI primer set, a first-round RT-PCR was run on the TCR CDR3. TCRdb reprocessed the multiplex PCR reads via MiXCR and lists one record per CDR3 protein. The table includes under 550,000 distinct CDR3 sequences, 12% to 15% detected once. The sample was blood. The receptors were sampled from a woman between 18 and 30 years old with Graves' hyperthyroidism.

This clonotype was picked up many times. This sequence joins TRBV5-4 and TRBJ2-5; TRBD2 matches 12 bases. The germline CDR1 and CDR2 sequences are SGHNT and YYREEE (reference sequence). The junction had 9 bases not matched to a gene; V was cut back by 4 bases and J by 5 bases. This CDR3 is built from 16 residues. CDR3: CASSTFTTSGSETQYF. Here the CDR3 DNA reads TGTGCCAGCAGCACCTTCACGACTAGCGGGAGTGAGACCCAGTACTTC. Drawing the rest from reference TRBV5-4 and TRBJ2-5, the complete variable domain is ETGVTQSPTHLIKTRGQQVTLRCSSQSGHNTVSWYQQALGQGPQFIFQYYREEENGRGNFPPRFSGLQFPNYSSELNVNALELDDSALYLCASSTFTTSGSETQYFGPGTRLLVL.

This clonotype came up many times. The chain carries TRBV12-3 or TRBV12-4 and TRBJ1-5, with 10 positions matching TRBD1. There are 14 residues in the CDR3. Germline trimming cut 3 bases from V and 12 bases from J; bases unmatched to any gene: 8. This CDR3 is CASSLFSGTGVQHF. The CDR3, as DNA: TGTGCCAGCAGTTTGTTTTCTGGGACAGGGGTCCAGCATTTT.

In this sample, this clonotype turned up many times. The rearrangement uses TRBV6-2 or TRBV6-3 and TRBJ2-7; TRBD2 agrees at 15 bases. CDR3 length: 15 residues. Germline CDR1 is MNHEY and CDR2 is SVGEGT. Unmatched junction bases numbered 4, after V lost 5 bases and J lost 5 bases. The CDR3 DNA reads TGTGCCAGCAGTCCCGGACTAGCGGGAGGGCACGAGCAGTACTTC. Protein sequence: CASSPGLAGGHEQYF.

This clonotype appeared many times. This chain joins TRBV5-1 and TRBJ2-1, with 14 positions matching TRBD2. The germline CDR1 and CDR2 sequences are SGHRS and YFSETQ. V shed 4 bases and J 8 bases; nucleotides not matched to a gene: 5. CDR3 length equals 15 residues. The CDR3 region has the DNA TGCGCCAGCAGCCGGGGACTAGCGGGAGTCTATGAGCAGTTCTTC. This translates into CASSRGLAGVYEQFF.

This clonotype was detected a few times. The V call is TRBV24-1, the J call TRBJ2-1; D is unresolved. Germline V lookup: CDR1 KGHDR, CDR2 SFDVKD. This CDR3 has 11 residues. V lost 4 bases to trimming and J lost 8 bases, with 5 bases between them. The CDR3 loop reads CATSDIHEQFF. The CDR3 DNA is TGTGCCACCAGTGACATCCATGAGCAGTTCTTC.

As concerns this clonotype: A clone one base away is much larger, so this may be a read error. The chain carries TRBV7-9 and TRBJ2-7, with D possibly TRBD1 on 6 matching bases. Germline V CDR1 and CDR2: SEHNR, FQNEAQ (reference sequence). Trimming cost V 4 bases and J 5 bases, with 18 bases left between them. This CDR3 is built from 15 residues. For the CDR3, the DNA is TGTGCCAGCAGCTCACCGGGACATGGTGCCCACGAGCAGTACTTC. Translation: CASSSPGHGAHEQYF.

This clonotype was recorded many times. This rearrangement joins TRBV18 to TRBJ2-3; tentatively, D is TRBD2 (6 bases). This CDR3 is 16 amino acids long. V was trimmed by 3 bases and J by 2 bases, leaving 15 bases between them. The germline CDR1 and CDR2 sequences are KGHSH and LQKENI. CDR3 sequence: CASSPRGTSITDTQYF. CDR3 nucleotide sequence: TGTGCCAGCTCACCTAGAGGGACTTCCATCACAGATACGCAGTATTTT.

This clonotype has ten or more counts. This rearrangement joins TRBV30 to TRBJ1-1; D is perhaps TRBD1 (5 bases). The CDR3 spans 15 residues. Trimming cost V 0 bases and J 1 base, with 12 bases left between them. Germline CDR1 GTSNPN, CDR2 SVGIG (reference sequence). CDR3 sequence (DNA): TGTGCCTGGAGTGTATGGGGGAGGGAGAACACTGAAGCTTTCTTT. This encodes CAWSVWGRENTEAFF. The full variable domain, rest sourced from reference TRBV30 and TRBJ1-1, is SQTIHQWPATLVQPVGSPLSLECTVEGTSNPNLYWYRQAAGRGLQLLFYSVGIGQISSEVPQNLSASRPQDRQFILSSKKLLLSDSGFYLCAWSVWGRENTEAFFGQGTRLTVV.

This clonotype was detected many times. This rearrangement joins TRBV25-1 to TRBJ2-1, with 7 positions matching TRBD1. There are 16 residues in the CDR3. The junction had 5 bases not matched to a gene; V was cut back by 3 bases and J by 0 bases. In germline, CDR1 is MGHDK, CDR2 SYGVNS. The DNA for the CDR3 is TGTGCCAGCAGTGAGTGGACAGGAAGCTCCTACAATGAGCAGTTCTTC. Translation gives CASSEWTGSSYNEQFF.

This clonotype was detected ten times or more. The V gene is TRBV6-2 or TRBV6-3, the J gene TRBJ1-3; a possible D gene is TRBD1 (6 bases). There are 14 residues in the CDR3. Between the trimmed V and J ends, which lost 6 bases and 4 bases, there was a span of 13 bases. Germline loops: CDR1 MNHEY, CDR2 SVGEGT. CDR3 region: CASSGGWKGNTIYF. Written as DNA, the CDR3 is TGTGCCAGCAGCGGGGGCTGGAAAGGAAACACCATATATTTT.

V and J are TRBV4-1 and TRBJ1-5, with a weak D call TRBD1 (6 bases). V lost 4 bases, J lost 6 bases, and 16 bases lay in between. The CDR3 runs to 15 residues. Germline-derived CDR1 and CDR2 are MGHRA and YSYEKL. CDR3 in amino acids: CASSPSGATGQPQHF. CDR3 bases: TGCGCCAGCAGCCCCTCGGGGGCGACCGGTCAGCCCCAGCATTTT.

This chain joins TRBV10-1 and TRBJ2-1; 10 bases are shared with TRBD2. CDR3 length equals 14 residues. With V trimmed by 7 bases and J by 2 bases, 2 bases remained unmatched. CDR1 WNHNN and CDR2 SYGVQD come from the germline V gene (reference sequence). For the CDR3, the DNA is TGCGCCAGCACGGGGACTAGCGCCTACAATGAGCAGTTCTTC. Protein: CASTGTSAYNEQFF.

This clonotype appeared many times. DNA for the CDR3: TGTGCTAGTGGCCAGGGGCCTGAGCAGTTCTTC. This translates into CASGQGPEQFF. The rearrangement joins TRBV12-5 to TRBJ2-1; D may be TRBD1 (6 bases). Germline loops: CDR1 LGHNT, CDR2 FRNRAP. Trimming stripped 6 bases from V and 9 bases from J, with 9 bases between. This CDR3 region has 11 residues.

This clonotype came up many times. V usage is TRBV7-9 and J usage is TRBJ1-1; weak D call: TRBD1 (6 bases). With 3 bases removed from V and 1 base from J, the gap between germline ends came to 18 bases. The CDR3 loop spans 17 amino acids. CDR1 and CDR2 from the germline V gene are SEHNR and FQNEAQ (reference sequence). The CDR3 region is CASSFLSKTGSNTEAFF. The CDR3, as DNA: TGTGCCAGCAGCTTCCTGAGTAAGACAGGATCGAACACTGAAGCTTTCTTT.

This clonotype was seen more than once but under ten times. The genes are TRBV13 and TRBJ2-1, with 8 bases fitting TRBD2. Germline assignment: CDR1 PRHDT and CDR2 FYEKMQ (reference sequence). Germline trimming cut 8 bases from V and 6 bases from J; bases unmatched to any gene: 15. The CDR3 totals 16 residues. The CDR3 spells CASASFRQRGTNEQFF. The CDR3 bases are TGTGCCAGCGCCTCCTTTCGTCAGCGGGGGACCAATGAGCAGTTCTTC.

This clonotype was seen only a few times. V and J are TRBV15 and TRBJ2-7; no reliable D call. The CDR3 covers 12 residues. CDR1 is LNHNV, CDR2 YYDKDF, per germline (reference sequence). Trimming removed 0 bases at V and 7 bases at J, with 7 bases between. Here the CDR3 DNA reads TGTGCCACCAGCAGAGAAGGGCAAGAGCAGTACTTC. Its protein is CATSREGQEQYF.

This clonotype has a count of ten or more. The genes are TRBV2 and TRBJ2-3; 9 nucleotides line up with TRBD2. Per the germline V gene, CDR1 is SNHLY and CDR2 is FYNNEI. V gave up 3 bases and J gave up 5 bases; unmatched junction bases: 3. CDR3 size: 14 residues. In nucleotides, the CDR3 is TGTGCCAGCAGTGATTTACTAGCGGGAGATACGCAGTATTTT. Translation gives CASSDLLAGDTQYF.

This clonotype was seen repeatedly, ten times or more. The DNA for the CDR3 is TGCAGTGCTAGAGATCGGGGAACAGGTGGATACGAGCAGTACTTC. Amino acids: CSARDRGTGGYEQYF. The chain links TRBV20-1 to TRBJ2-7; D may correspond to TRBD1 or TRBD2 (5 bases each). Trimming shortened V by 0 bases and J by 4 bases, and 16 bases separated the two germline ends. The V gene's germline CDR1 is DFQATT and CDR2 SNEGSKA (reference sequence). This CDR3 region has 15 residues.

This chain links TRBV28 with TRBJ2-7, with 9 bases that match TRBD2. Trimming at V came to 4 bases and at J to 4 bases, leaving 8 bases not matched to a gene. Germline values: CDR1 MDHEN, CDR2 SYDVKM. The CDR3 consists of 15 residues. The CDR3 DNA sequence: TGTGCCAGCAGTTCCGGGGTAGCGGGAGCGTACGAGCAGTACTTC. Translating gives CASSSGVAGAYEQYF.

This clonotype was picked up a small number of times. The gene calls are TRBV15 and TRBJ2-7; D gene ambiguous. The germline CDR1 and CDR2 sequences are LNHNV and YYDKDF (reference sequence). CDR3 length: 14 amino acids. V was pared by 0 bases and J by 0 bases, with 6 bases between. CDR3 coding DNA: TGTGCCACCAGCAGAGATCCGGACTCCTACGAGCAGTACTTC. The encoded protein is CATSRDPDSYEQYF.

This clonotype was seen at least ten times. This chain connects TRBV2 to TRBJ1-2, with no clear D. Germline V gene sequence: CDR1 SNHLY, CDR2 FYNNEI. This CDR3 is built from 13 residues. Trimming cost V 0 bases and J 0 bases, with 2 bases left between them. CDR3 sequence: CASSEAANYGYTF. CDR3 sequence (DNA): TGTGCCAGCAGTGAAGCGGCTAACTATGGCTACACCTTC.

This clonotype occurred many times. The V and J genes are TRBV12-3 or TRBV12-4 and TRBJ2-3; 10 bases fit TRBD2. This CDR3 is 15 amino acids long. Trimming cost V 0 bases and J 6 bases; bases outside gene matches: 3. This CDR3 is CASSLAAGGLDTQYF. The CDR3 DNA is TGTGCCAGCAGTTTAGCAGCGGGAGGGTTGGATACGCAGTATTTT.